This T cell receptor (beta chain) was captured by sequencing in a study of blood T cell repertoires in COVID-19 (dated by TCRdb to the early 2020s). For the wider study: Collaborator samples came from the United States, Italy and Spain and covered acute and convalescent phases of COVID-19. The repertoires were made available in a free public database intended to serve as a resource for research on the immune response to SARS-CoV-2. Where available, HLA class I and class II types were taken from metadata supplied by the sample provider and were not determined by assay-based typing. The dataset comprised deeply sampled blood TCRbeta repertoires from subjects exposed to, actively infected with, or recovered from COVID-19. The sample metadata nearly always contained a de-identified subject ID, COVID-19 status, age in years and sex. The samples were drawn from two sources: the first 160 participants of the ongoing ImmuneRACE study, and fewer than 1,500 subjects contributed by 6 global collaborators. The prospective study material was composed of cDNA or gDNA derived from T cells, B-cell-depleted T cells, or PBMCs.

Each collaborating institution followed its own protocols to collect whole blood in K2EDTA tubes. For TCRbeta analysis, collaborators shipped samples as frozen whole blood, isolated PBMCs, or DNA extracted from either of those sample types. The immunoSEQ Assay, a bias-controlled multiplex PCR, was used to amplify TCRbeta CDR3 regions from genomic DNA. On the authors' methods: The number of nucleated cells in each sample was estimated from the amplification of reference gene primers within the assay. Sequence reads were collapsed and filtered to measure the absolute abundance of every unique TCRbeta CDR3 rearrangement. For each sample, productive Simpson clonality was calculated by taking the square root of Simpson's diversity index across productive rearrangements. The table comes from immuneACCESS by way of TCRdb, which keeps in-frame sequences with V and J called. Part of the clones is missing from these tables; in studies checked, under half for an unresolved V gene and the rest for unknown reasons. V and J calls and clone size are those listed in that table; D and trimming were worked out from the DNA. This sample has about 300,000 clones in its table, and about 84% of those were observed once. The top ten hold around 1.6% of the sample.

Note on this clone: The antigen this receptor binds is unknown. No per-base quality is available; no much larger clone lies one base away.

The paper's findings and limits, for the study overall: The quantity of clinical and demographic metadata differed by source and by participant and was supplied without curation.

CDR1 SGHTA and CDR2 FQGNSA were looked up in the germline V gene. There are 15 amino acids in the CDR3, from cysteine to phenylalanine inclusive. Only CDR3 DNA remains: 45 bases, in frame from the first base. V is cut back by 6 bases and J by 4 bases, with 7 bases in the junction unmatched. This sequence was found in a woman aged 45-65 years with acute or convalescent COVID-19. The specimen was peripheral blood. The chain uses TRBV7-2 and TRBJ2-3; 10 bases in the junction line up with TRBD1. The CDR3 protein is CASSLSGTGADTQYF. In nucleotides, the sequence is TGTGCCAGCAGTCTTAGCGGGACAGGGGCAGATACGCAGTATTTT.